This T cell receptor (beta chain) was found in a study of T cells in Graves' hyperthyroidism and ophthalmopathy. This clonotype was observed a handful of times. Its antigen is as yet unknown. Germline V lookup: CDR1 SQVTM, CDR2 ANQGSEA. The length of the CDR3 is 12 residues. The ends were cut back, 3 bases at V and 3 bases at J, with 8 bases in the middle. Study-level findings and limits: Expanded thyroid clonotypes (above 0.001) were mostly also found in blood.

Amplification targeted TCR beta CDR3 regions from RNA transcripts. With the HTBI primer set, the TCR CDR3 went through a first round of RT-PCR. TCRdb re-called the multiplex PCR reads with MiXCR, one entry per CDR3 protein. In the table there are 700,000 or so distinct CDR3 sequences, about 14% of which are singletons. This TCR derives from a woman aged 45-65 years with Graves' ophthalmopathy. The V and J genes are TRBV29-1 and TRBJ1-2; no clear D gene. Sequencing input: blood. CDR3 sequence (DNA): TGCAGCGTTGAGGGATCCTACTATGGCTACACCTTC. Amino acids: CSVEGSYYGYTF.